A selection of T cell receptor beta chains follows, all from one sample in a study of blood T cell repertoires in COVID-19. Clones were read by immunoSEQ multiplex PCR, and TCRdb kept only the in-frame ones, dropping some. The sample shows some 120,000 clones, 81% of them seen only once. Material for sequencing was peripheral blood. The source is a human donor in a cohort sampled during active COVID-19. The CDR3 runs from the conserved cysteine through the conserved F or W.

v_call cdr3_aa
TRBV19 CASSKQGSSYNSPLHF
TRBV28 CASSLLTGQDKYEQYF
TRBV5-6 CASSLVLAGGDTQYF
TRBV7-2 CASSPEPGQAYGYTF
TRBV10-3 CAIRRTSGDAEQYF
TRBV9 CASSSRVSGITGELFF
TRBV28 CASSSYLRNEQFF
TRBV20-1 CSASFSLTYEQYF
TRBV30 CAWSSTTGATSPLHF
TRBV18 CASSPPSRTGAGNTIYF
TRBV7-2 CASSFRDNSGNTIYF
TRBV10-1 CASSDPLMTPHQPQHF
TRBV24-1 CATSDKGNEQFF
TRBV4-1 CASTRAGVDGYGYTF
TRBV10-3 CAISDPGTSGSYEQYF
TRBV5-8 CASSSGQAHFSYEQYF
TRBV2 CASTFGSTEAFF
TRBV15 CATSRDPGGGEVQYF
TRBV6-6 CASSYSDRSNTEAFF
TRBV29-1 CSAAGVYEQYF
TRBV9 CASSVGTGTVNSPLHF
TRBV6-2/TRBV6-3 CASSYRGQGGYGYTF
TRBV9 CASSPGDSTNEQFF
TRBV25-1 CASSEMGEDTQYF
TRBV24-1 CATSDGGQGHSSYEQYF
TRBV4-3 CASSQAGTGGGYTF
TRBV4-1 CASSLSQGNTEAFF
TRBV27 CASAGLYRGSDTQYF
TRBV9 CASRPPGYSEAFF
TRBV5-1 CASSPGASGGVETQYF
TRBV6-2/TRBV6-3 CASSTNWDNTF
TRBV19 CASSTTGQGSYEQYF
TRBV15 CATSRATGGYYTDTQYF
TRBV19 CASSIFLGGKYEQYF
TRBV15 CATSRDSGTGSGYEQYF
TRBV6-5 CASSYSSGEEQYF
TRBV6-6 CASILDSSVRTGELFF
TRBV19 CASSPLGVGGGTTGELFF
TRBV9 CASSPRLAGGSEQFF
TRBV11-2 CASSLAPQAYEKLFF
TRBV5-1 CASSRDRDRGSGANVLTF
TRBV11-3 CASSLLTGSYNEQFF
TRBV6-5 CASITQLDNEQFF
TRBV19 CASSRRQGKEGNQPQHF
TRBV24-1 CATSSLAGGKYTGELFF
TRBV11-2 CASSLVAGKNIQYF
TRBV28 CASSFLDSPYNEQFF
TRBV27 CASRASYEQYF
TRBV11-2 CASSLGGTSGYQETQYF
TRBV19 CASTQPQGGGSSYNSPLHF
TRBV6-6 CASSIGGSGANVLTF
TRBV30 CAWSTDRGQSGYTF
TRBV6-4 CPRRQGGDQPQHF
TRBV27 CASSLQGQGPYEQYF